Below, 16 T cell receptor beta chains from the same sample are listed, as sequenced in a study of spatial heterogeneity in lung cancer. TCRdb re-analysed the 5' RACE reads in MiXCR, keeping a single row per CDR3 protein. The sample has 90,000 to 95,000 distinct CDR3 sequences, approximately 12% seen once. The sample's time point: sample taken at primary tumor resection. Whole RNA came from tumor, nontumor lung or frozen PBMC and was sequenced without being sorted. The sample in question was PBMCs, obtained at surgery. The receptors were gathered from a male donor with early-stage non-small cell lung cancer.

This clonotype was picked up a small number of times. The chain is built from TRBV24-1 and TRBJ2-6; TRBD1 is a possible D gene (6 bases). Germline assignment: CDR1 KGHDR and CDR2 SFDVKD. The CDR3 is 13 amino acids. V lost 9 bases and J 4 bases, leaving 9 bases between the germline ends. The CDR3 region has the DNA TGTGCCACCGGGGGCACCGGGGCCAACGTCCTGACTTTC. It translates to CATGGTGANVLTF.

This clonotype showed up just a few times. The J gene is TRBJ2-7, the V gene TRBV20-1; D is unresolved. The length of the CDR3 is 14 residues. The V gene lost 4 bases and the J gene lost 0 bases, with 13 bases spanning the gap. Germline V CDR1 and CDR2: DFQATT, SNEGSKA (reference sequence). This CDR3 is CSANRRPFSYEQYF. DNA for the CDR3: TGCAGTGCTAATAGGCGGCCTTTCTCCTACGAGCAGTACTTC.

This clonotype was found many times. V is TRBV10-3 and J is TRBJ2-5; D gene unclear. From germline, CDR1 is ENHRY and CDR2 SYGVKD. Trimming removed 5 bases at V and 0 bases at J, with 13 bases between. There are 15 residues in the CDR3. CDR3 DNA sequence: TGTGCCATCAGTTTCATAGGTGGCAACCAAGAGACCCAGTACTTC. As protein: CAISFIGGNQETQYF.

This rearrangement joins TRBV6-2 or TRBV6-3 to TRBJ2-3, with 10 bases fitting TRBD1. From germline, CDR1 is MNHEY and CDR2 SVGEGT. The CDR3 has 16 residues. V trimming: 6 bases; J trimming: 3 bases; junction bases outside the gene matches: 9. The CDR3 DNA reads TGTGCCAGCAGCCGCCCCCCGGGACAGGGGACAGATACGCAGTATTTT. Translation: CASSRPPGQGTDTQYF.

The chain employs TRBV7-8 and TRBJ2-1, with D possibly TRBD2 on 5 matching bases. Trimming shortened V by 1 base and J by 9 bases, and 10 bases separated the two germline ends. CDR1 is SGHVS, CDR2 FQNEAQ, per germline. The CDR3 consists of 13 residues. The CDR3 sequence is CASSLELEGEQFF. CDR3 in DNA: TGTGCCAGCAGCTTAGAACTAGAGGGTGAGCAGTTCTTC.

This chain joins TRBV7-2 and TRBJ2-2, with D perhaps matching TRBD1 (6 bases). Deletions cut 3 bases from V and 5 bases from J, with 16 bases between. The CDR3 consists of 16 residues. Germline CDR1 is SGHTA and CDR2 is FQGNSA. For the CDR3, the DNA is TGTGCCAGCAGCTTGTTCAGGGGCGCAGGAACCGGGGAGCTGTTTTTT. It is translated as CASSLFRGAGTGELFF.

The CDR3 bases are TGTGCCAGCAGCCGAGACAGTGCCTCTGGGGCCAACGTCCTGACTTTC. It encodes CASSRDSASGANVLTF. The chain uses TRBV7-2 and TRBJ2-6; possibly TRBD1 for D (5 bases). CDR1 and CDR2 from the germline V gene are SGHTA and FQGNSA. Trimming removed 5 bases from V and 0 bases from J, with 11 bases in between. CDR3 length equals 16 residues.

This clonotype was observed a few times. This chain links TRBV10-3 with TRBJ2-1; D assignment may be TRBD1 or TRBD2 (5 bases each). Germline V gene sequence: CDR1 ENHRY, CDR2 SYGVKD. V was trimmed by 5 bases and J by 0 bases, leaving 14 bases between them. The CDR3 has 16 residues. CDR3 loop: CAISSGLTSSYNEQFF. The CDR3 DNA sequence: TGTGCCATCAGTTCGGGGCTAACTAGCTCCTACAATGAGCAGTTCTTC.

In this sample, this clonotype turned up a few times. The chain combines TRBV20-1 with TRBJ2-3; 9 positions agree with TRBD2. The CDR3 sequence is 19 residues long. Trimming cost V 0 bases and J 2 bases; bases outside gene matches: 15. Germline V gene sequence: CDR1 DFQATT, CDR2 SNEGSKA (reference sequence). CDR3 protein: CSARDLGLAGARDTDTQYF. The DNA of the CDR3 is TGCAGTGCTAGAGATCTTGGGTTAGCGGGGGCCCGGGACACAGATACGCAGTATTTT.

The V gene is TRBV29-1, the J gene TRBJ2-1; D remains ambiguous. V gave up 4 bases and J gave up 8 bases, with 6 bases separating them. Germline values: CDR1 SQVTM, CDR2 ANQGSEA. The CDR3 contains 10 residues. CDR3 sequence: CSVAVDEQFF. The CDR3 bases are TGCAGCGTTGCGGTGGATGAGCAGTTCTTC.

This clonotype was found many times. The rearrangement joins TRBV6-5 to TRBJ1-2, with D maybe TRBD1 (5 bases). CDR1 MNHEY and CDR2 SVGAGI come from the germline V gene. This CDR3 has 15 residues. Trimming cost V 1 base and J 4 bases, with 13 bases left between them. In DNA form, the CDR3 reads TGTGCCAGCAGTTACTTAGGGGCAGGCCCCTATGGCTACACCTTC. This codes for CASSYLGAGPYGYTF.

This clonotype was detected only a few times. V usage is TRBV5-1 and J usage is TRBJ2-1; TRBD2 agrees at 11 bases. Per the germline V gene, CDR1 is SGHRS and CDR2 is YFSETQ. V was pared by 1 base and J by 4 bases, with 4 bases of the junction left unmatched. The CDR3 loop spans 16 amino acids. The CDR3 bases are TGCGCCAGCAGCTTGCTGACTAGCGGGGATTACAATGAGCAGTTCTTC. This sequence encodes CASSLLTSGDYNEQFF. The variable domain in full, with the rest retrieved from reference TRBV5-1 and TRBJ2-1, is KAGVTQTPRYLIKTRGQQVTLSCSPISGHRSVSWYQQTPGQGLQFLFEYFSETQRNKGNFPGRFSGRQFSNSRSEMNVSTLELGDSALYLCASSLLTSGDYNEQFFGPGTRLTVL.

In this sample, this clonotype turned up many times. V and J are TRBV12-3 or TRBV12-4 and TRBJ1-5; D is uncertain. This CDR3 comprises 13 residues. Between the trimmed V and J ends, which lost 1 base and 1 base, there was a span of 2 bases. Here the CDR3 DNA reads TGTGCCAGCAGTTTAGACAGCAATCAGCCCCAGCATTTT. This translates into CASSLDSNQPQHF.

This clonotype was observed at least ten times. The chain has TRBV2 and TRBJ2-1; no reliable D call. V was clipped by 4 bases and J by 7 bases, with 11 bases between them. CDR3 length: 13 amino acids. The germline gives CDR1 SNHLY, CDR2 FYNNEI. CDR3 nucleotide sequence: TGTGCCAGCAGTGTGTCTAGACAAAATGAGCAGTTCTTC. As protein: CASSVSRQNEQFF.

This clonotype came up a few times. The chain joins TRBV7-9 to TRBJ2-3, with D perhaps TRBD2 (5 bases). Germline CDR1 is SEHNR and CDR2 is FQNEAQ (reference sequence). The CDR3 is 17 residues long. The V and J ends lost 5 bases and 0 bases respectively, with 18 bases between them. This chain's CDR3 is CASSRFLATPSTDTQYF. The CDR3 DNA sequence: TGTGCCAGCAGCCGTTTTCTAGCAACTCCTAGCACAGATACGCAGTATTTT.

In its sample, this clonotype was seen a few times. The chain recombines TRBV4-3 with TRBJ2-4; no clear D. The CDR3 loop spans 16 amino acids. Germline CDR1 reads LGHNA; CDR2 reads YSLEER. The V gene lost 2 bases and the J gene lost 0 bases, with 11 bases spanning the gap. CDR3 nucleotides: TGCGCCAGCAGCCAATCCCTCAGTGGAGCCAAAAACATTCAGTACTTC. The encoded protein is CASSQSLSGAKNIQYF.